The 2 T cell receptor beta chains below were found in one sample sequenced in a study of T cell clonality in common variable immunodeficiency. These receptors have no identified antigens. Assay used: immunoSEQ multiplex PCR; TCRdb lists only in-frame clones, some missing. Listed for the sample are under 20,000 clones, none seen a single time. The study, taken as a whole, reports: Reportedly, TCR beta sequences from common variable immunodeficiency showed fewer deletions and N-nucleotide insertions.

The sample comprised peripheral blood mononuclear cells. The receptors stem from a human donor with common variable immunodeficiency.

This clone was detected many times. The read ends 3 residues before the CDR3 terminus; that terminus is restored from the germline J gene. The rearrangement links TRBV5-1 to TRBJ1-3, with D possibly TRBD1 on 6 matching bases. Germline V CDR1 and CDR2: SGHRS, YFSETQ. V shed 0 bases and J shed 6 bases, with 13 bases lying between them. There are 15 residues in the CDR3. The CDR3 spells CASSLDRDFENTIYF. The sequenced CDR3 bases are TGCGCCAGCAGCTTGGACAGGGATTTCGAAAACACC.

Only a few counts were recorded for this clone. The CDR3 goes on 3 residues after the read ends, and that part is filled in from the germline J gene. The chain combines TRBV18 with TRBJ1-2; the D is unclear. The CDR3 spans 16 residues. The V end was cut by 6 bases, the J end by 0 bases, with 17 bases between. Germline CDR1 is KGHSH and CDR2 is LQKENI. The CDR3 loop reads CASSFARSPSNYGYTF. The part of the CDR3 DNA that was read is TGTGCCAGCTCTTTCGCCAGGTCCCCTTCTAACTATGGC.